One and the same sample provided the 8 T cell receptor beta chains below, sequenced in a study of human T cells and chemical hapten exposure. TCRdb independently ran MiXCR on the RACE reads; one entry per CDR3 protein. The sample holds roughly 150,000 distinct CDR3 sequences, 28% seen once. The time point was: patch test 3, about 24 weeks after DPC sensitization. Treatment meaning: therapeutic diphenylcyclopropenone sensitization with weekly scalp DPC. Material: whole blood, obtained in connection with sensitization to the hapten diphenylcyclopropenone (DPC). These receptors came from a woman younger than 35 with alopecia areata. Some clones in this sample may be carry-over from other donors' samples.

In this sample, this clonotype turned up a few times. The V call is TRBV24-1, the J call TRBJ1-2; D is possibly TRBD1 (5 bases). Trimming cost V 2 bases and J 6 bases, with 9 bases left between them. The CDR3 runs to 13 residues. Germline CDR1 KGHDR, CDR2 SFDVKD. The CDR3 loop reads CATSDSDRDGYTF. In nucleotides, the CDR3 is TGTGCCACCAGTGATTCAGACAGAGATGGCTACACCTTC.

This clonotype showed up many times. V and J are TRBV27 and TRBJ2-7, with D perhaps TRBD2 (6 bases). The CDR3 sequence is 13 residues long. The germline gives CDR1 MNHEY, CDR2 SMNVEV (reference sequence). The V gene lost 6 bases and the J gene lost 0 bases, with 9 bases spanning the gap. CDR3 residues: CASRPGSSYEQYF. Written as DNA, the CDR3 is TGTGCCAGCAGACCCGGGAGCTCCTACGAGCAGTACTTC.

About this clonotype: An end of the junction differs from the germline gene, which may be a read error. As DNA, the CDR3 is TGTGCCAGCGAGGGGGCTAACACTGTAGCTTTCTTT. Translating it yields CASEGANTVAFF. This chain connects TRBV9 to TRBJ1-1; 7 bases fit TRBD1. Germline-derived CDR1 and CDR2 are SGDLS and YYNGEE. This CDR3 is built from 12 residues.

This clonotype showed up just a few times. The V gene is TRBV6-2 or TRBV6-3, the J gene TRBJ2-7; D is perhaps TRBD2 (6 bases). This CDR3 spans 12 amino acids. Germline V gene lookup returns CDR1 MNHEY and CDR2 SVGEGT. V lost 5 bases and J lost 7, with 12 bases in between. The CDR3 DNA is TGTGCCAGCAGTCCCGCGGGGAGAGAGCAGTACTTC. Amino acid sequence: CASSPAGREQYF.

The chain couples TRBV6-5 to TRBJ1-4; D is possibly TRBD1 (5 bases). Trimming removed 6 bases from V and 5 bases from J, with 19 bases in between. Germline values: CDR1 MNHEY, CDR2 SVGAGI. The CDR3 consists of 16 residues. The CDR3 spells CASSSRLGARNEKLFF. CDR3 sequence (DNA): TGTGCCAGCAGCTCCCGATTAGGGGCTCGAAATGAAAAACTGTTTTTT.

V is TRBV4-1 and J is TRBJ2-3; D call uncertain. Germline loops: CDR1 MGHRA, CDR2 YSYEKL. V shed 1 base and J shed 2 bases, with 10 bases lying between them. The CDR3 runs to 15 residues. The CDR3 spells CASSQVLAVTDTQYF. The CDR3 DNA reads TGCGCCAGCAGCCAAGTTCTGGCCGTCACAGATACGCAGTATTTT.

The chain combines TRBV30 with TRBJ1-5; 7 nucleotides agree with TRBD1. The germline V gene encodes CDR1 GTSNPN and CDR2 SVGIG (reference sequence). V was pared by 1 base and J by 7 bases, with 4 bases of the junction left unmatched. The length of the CDR3 is 13 residues. CDR3 loop: CAWSGQGHQPQHF. The CDR3 bases are TGTGCCTGGAGTGGACAGGGACACCAGCCCCAGCATTTT.

Worth noting for this clonotype: A much larger clone sits a single nucleotide away, making a read error possible. The chain combines TRBV7-2 with TRBJ2-7; D not resolved. The CDR3 extends over 13 amino acids. Germline CDR1 and CDR2: SGHTA and FQGNSA. The CDR3 loop is CASSLTSSYEQCF. DNA for the CDR3: TGTGCCAGCAGCTTAACCAGTTCCTACGAGCAGTGCTTC.